These T cell receptor beta chains were read from a single sample in a study of blood T cell repertoires in COVID-19. The data were produced by immunoSEQ multiplex PCR, yet TCRdb's version contains in-frame clones alone and is incomplete. The sample contains under 450,000 clones, over 75% of which appear only once. Sequencing was performed on PBMCs or T cells enriched from blood (not recorded which). The receptors were gathered from a woman aged 30 to 39 who had recovered from COVID-19. CDR3s include the opening cysteine and the closing phenylalanine or tryptophan. Each record gives: clone size, J gene, V gene, CDR3 length, CDR3 protein. Expanded clones are given a class, and other clones once, few, many or no size at all.

size: -
J: TRBJ1-1
V: TRBV7-2
length: 15
CDR3: CASSSSQGKVTEAFF

size: -
J: TRBJ1-1
V: TRBV7-9
length: 16
CDR3: CASRPRFGGANTEAFF

size: -
J: TRBJ2-2
V: TRBV7-3
length: 13
CDR3: CASSGTGSGELFF

size: -
J: TRBJ1-1
V: TRBV9
length: 14
CDR3: CASSATGANTEAFF

size: -
J: TRBJ1-2
V: TRBV11-2
length: 13
CDR3: CASSLGRLYGYTF

size: -
J: TRBJ2-6
V: TRBV20-1
length: 18
CDR3: CSASLLAGVFSGANVLTF

size: -
J: TRBJ2-1
V: TRBV19
length: 15
CDR3: CASSILADVNNEQFF

size: once
J: TRBJ1-2
V: TRBV2
length: 12
CDR3: CASRGQGGGYTF

size: -
J: TRBJ2-2
V: TRBV7-8
length: 16
CDR3: CASSSGTGAKSGELFF

size: -
J: TRBJ1-2
V: TRBV7-6
length: 17
CDR3: CASSLAIYRGHSYGYTF

size: -
J: TRBJ1-6
V: TRBV18
length: 15
CDR3: CASSPGQGFDSPLHF

size: -
J: TRBJ2-7
V: TRBV9
length: 15
CDR3: CASSVKAEGPYEQYF

size: -
J: TRBJ2-7
V: TRBV3-1/TRBV3-2
length: 15
CDR3: CASSQTPGDSYEQYF

size: -
J: TRBJ2-1
V: TRBV10-2
length: 14
CDR3: CASSPSGRGGEQFF

size: -
J: TRBJ2-1
V: TRBV28
length: 16
CDR3: CASSAGQGARGSEQFF

size: once
J: TRBJ1-2
V: TRBV23-1
length: 14
CDR3: CASSPGRQDYGYTF

size: -
J: TRBJ2-7
V: TRBV4-1
length: 14
CDR3: CASSFGLAAYEQYF

size: -
J: TRBJ2-7
V: TRBV7-9
length: 13
CDR3: CASSSSGVNEQYF

size: -
J: TRBJ2-3
V: TRBV4-1
length: 16
CDR3: CASSQETSGNTDTQYF

size: -
J: TRBJ2-1
V: TRBV10-1
length: 16
CDR3: CASSESPSGGPNEQFF

size: -
J: TRBJ2-7
V: TRBV3-1/TRBV3-2
length: 14
CDR3: CASSPFLEPYEQYF

size: -
J: TRBJ2-5
V: TRBV18
length: 16
CDR3: CASSPPRGTGGETQYF

size: -
J: TRBJ1-3
V: TRBV4-1
length: 16
CDR3: CASSQYTSGDGNTIYF

size: -
J: TRBJ1-2
V: TRBV29-1
length: 12
CDR3: CSVGPGGYGYTF

size: -
J: TRBJ2-3
V: TRBV7-3
length: 16
CDR3: CASSISRDRGTDTQYF

size: -
J: TRBJ2-5
V: TRBV6-5
length: 15
CDR3: CASSRREGRPETQYF

size: -
J: TRBJ2-5
V: TRBV6-4
length: 15
CDR3: CASPLGQGAGETQYF

size: -
J: TRBJ1-4
V: TRBV19
length: 14
CDR3: CASNGLATNEKLFF

size: -
J: TRBJ2-7
V: TRBV6-5
length: 15
CDR3: CASSYSAGDSYEQYF

size: -
J: TRBJ1-1
V: TRBV5-5
length: 14
CDR3: CASSVGTPEGEAFF

size: once
J: TRBJ1-1
V: TRBV28
length: 14
CDR3: CASSPGHANTEAFF

size: -
J: TRBJ2-2
V: TRBV18
length: 14
CDR3: CASSLDRSARELFF

size: -
J: TRBJ2-5
V: TRBV19
length: 16
CDR3: CASSIDPPTVKETQYF

size: -
J: TRBJ2-7
V: TRBV10-3
length: 14
CDR3: CAISGTGIAYEQYF

size: -
J: TRBJ2-4
V: TRBV12-1
length: 15
CDR3: CASIGGGGGKNIQYF

size: -
J: TRBJ1-1
V: TRBV7-8
length: 12
CDR3: CASSLVRTEAFF

size: -
J: TRBJ1-3
V: TRBV18
length: 16
CDR3: CASSPSTGVSGNTIYF

size: -
J: TRBJ1-1
V: TRBV9
length: 16
CDR3: CASSPRFGTGATEAFF

size: -
J: TRBJ2-7
V: TRBV11-2
length: 13
CDR3: CASAQDRAYEQYF

size: few
J: TRBJ1-1
V: TRBV4-1
length: 12
CDR3: CASSDRVSEAFF

size: -
J: TRBJ2-1
V: TRBV4-1
length: 17
CDR3: CASSQDPGQGALNEQFF